Listed below are T cell receptor beta chains from one sample, sequenced in a study of PD-L1 blockade in urothelial cancer. Measured with immunoSEQ multiplex PCR; TCRdb has only the in-frame clones, and not every one. This table has 40,000 or so clones, approximately 90% appearing once. The sample here was PBMCs, taken around atezolizumab (anti-PD-L1) treatment. The receptor set was obtained from an older woman with urothelial cancer. CDR3s include the opening cysteine and the closing phenylalanine or tryptophan. Fields, in order: J gene, V gene, clone size, D gene, CDR3 protein, CDR3 DNA. The D gene is left open where the match is weak. Rows may omit the clone size; those that give it use once, few, many or a size class.

TRBJ2-7	TRBV10-3	.	TRBD1	CAISDNRGLEQYF	TGTGCCATCAGTGACAACAGGGGGCTGGAGCAGTACTTC
TRBJ2-6	TRBV11-2	.	.	CASSITGSGANVLTF	TGTGCCAGCAGCATCACAGGCTCTGGGGCCAACGTCCTGACTTTC
TRBJ2-1	TRBV30	.	TRBD1	CAWSWGVQGANEQFF	TGTGCCTGGAGCTGGGGCGTACAGGGGGCCAATGAGCAGTTCTTC
TRBJ2-2	TRBV7-3	.	TRBD1	CASSLYSGTGWAGELFF	TGTGCCAGCAGCTTATATTCCGGGACAGGTTGGGCCGGGGAGCTGTTTTTT
TRBJ2-6	TRBV7-9	.	TRBD2	CASSPQVGGTGANVLTF	TGTGCCAGCAGCCCCCAGGTGGGGGGGACCGGGGCCAACGTCCTGACTTTC
TRBJ1-4	TRBV5-1	.	.	CASSPGSGGSEKLFF	TGCGCCAGCAGCCCGGGATCGGGGGGCAGTGAAAAACTGTTTTTT
TRBJ1-4	TRBV7-8	.	.	CASSLRFRGPREKLFF	TGTGCCAGCAGCTTAAGGTTTAGGGGCCCGAGGGAAAAACTGTTTTTT
TRBJ1-1	TRBV4-1	.	.	CASSQEVAANTEAFF	TGCGCCAGCAGCCAAGAGGTAGCAGCGAACACTGAAGCTTTCTTT
TRBJ1-3	TRBV4-1	.	.	CASSPPSERTDGNTIYF	TGCGCCAGCAGCCCCCCGTCCGAAAGGACAGACGGAAACACCATATATTTT
TRBJ2-1	TRBV5-5	.	TRBD1	CASSPTGGSYNEQFF	TGTGCCAGCAGCCCGACAGGGGGCTCCTACAATGAGCAGTTCTTC
TRBJ2-6	TRBV5-1	.	.	CASSSGRNTGANVLTF	TGCGCCAGCAGCTCCGGGAGAAATACTGGGGCCAACGTCCTGACTTTC
TRBJ2-7	TRBV29-1	.	.	CSVALRGAADEQYF	TGCAGCGTTGCCCTGCGGGGAGCTGCGGACGAGCAGTACTTC
TRBJ1-3	TRBV6-6	.	.	CASSYADRPRAIYF	TGTGCCAGCAGTTACGCCGACAGACCAAGGGCCATATATTTT
TRBJ1-5	TRBV6-1	.	.	CASSEAKGAGNQPQHF	TGTGCCAGCAGTGAAGCCAAAGGGGCTGGCAATCAGCCCCAGCATTTT
TRBJ1-3	TRBV5-1	.	.	CASSLPGNTIYF	TGCGCCAGCAGCCTCCCTGGAAACACCATATATTTT
TRBJ2-2	TRBV12-5	.	.	CASGLLTDRENTGELFF	TGTGCTAGTGGTTTGCTCACCGACAGAGAGAACACCGGGGAGCTGTTTTTT
TRBJ1-3	TRBV13	.	.	CASSSGQGNTIYF	TGTGCCAGCAGCTCGGGACAAGGAAACACCATATATTTT
TRBJ2-5	TRBV12-2	.	.	CASRPSLRDQETQYF	TGTGCAAGTCGCCCCTCGTTGCGGGACCAAGAGACCCAGTACTTC
TRBJ2-7	TRBV7-6	.	TRBD2	CASSLAFLAGETYEQYF	TGTGCCAGCAGCTTAGCCTTCCTAGCGGGAGAAACGTACGAGCAGTACTTC
TRBJ2-3	TRBV9	.	.	CASSPAPGTDTQYF	TGTGCCAGCAGCCCCGCTCCCGGGACAGATACGCAGTATTTT
TRBJ2-7	TRBV28	.	TRBD1	CASRSTGQGERGVF	TGTGCCAGCAGATCGACGGGACAGGGGGAGAGAGGGGTATTC
TRBJ2-1	TRBV5-1	.	TRBD2	CASSVGLAGTPPPEQFF	TGCGCCAGCAGCGTAGGACTAGCGGGAACACCCCCACCTGAGCAGTTCTTC
TRBJ2-7	TRBV14	once	.	CASSHLIQGYYVGEQYF	TGTGCCAGCAGCCACCTTATACAGGGTTACTATGTCGGGGAGCAGTACTTC
TRBJ2-1	TRBV7-8	.	TRBD2	CASSLGTSGIRLYNEQFF	TGTGCCAGCAGCCTCGGGACTAGCGGGATTCGCCTTTACAATGAGCAGTTCTTC
TRBJ2-5	TRBV6-5	.	.	CASSYSQFGETQYF	TGTGCCAGCAGTTACTCACAGTTTGGCGAGACCCAGTACTTC
TRBJ1-1	TRBV6-5	.	.	CASSYSRVADTEAFF	TGTGCCAGCAGTTACTCCCGGGTCGCGGACACTGAAGCTTTCTTT
TRBJ2-1	TRBV5-4	.	TRBD1	CASSIIGDRGVGEQFF	TGTGCCAGCAGCATCATTGGGGACAGGGGGGTGGGTGAGCAGTTCTTC
TRBJ2-5	TRBV19	.	.	CASSISGGHETQYF	TGTGCCAGTAGTATATCAGGGGGGCATGAGACCCAGTACTTC
TRBJ2-5	TRBV6-1	.	.	CASISLTGGETQYF	TGTGCCAGCATATCTTTGACAGGCGGGGAGACCCAGTACTTC
TRBJ2-2	TRBV11-2	.	TRBD2	CASSSVETSGLPGELFF	TGTGCCAGCAGCTCCGTCGAGACTAGCGGGCTGCCCGGGGAGCTGTTTTTT
TRBJ2-7	TRBV27	.	.	CASSFASSYEQYF	TGTGCCAGCAGTTTCGCTAGCTCCTACGAGCAGTACTTC
TRBJ1-1	TRBV7-9	.	.	CASSLSLREDTEAFF	TGTGCCAGCAGCTTAAGTTTGAGGGAAGACACTGAAGCTTTCTTT
TRBJ1-1	TRBV27	.	TRBD1	CASSFRQGATEAFF	TGTGCCAGCAGTTTCCGACAGGGGGCCACTGAAGCTTTCTTT